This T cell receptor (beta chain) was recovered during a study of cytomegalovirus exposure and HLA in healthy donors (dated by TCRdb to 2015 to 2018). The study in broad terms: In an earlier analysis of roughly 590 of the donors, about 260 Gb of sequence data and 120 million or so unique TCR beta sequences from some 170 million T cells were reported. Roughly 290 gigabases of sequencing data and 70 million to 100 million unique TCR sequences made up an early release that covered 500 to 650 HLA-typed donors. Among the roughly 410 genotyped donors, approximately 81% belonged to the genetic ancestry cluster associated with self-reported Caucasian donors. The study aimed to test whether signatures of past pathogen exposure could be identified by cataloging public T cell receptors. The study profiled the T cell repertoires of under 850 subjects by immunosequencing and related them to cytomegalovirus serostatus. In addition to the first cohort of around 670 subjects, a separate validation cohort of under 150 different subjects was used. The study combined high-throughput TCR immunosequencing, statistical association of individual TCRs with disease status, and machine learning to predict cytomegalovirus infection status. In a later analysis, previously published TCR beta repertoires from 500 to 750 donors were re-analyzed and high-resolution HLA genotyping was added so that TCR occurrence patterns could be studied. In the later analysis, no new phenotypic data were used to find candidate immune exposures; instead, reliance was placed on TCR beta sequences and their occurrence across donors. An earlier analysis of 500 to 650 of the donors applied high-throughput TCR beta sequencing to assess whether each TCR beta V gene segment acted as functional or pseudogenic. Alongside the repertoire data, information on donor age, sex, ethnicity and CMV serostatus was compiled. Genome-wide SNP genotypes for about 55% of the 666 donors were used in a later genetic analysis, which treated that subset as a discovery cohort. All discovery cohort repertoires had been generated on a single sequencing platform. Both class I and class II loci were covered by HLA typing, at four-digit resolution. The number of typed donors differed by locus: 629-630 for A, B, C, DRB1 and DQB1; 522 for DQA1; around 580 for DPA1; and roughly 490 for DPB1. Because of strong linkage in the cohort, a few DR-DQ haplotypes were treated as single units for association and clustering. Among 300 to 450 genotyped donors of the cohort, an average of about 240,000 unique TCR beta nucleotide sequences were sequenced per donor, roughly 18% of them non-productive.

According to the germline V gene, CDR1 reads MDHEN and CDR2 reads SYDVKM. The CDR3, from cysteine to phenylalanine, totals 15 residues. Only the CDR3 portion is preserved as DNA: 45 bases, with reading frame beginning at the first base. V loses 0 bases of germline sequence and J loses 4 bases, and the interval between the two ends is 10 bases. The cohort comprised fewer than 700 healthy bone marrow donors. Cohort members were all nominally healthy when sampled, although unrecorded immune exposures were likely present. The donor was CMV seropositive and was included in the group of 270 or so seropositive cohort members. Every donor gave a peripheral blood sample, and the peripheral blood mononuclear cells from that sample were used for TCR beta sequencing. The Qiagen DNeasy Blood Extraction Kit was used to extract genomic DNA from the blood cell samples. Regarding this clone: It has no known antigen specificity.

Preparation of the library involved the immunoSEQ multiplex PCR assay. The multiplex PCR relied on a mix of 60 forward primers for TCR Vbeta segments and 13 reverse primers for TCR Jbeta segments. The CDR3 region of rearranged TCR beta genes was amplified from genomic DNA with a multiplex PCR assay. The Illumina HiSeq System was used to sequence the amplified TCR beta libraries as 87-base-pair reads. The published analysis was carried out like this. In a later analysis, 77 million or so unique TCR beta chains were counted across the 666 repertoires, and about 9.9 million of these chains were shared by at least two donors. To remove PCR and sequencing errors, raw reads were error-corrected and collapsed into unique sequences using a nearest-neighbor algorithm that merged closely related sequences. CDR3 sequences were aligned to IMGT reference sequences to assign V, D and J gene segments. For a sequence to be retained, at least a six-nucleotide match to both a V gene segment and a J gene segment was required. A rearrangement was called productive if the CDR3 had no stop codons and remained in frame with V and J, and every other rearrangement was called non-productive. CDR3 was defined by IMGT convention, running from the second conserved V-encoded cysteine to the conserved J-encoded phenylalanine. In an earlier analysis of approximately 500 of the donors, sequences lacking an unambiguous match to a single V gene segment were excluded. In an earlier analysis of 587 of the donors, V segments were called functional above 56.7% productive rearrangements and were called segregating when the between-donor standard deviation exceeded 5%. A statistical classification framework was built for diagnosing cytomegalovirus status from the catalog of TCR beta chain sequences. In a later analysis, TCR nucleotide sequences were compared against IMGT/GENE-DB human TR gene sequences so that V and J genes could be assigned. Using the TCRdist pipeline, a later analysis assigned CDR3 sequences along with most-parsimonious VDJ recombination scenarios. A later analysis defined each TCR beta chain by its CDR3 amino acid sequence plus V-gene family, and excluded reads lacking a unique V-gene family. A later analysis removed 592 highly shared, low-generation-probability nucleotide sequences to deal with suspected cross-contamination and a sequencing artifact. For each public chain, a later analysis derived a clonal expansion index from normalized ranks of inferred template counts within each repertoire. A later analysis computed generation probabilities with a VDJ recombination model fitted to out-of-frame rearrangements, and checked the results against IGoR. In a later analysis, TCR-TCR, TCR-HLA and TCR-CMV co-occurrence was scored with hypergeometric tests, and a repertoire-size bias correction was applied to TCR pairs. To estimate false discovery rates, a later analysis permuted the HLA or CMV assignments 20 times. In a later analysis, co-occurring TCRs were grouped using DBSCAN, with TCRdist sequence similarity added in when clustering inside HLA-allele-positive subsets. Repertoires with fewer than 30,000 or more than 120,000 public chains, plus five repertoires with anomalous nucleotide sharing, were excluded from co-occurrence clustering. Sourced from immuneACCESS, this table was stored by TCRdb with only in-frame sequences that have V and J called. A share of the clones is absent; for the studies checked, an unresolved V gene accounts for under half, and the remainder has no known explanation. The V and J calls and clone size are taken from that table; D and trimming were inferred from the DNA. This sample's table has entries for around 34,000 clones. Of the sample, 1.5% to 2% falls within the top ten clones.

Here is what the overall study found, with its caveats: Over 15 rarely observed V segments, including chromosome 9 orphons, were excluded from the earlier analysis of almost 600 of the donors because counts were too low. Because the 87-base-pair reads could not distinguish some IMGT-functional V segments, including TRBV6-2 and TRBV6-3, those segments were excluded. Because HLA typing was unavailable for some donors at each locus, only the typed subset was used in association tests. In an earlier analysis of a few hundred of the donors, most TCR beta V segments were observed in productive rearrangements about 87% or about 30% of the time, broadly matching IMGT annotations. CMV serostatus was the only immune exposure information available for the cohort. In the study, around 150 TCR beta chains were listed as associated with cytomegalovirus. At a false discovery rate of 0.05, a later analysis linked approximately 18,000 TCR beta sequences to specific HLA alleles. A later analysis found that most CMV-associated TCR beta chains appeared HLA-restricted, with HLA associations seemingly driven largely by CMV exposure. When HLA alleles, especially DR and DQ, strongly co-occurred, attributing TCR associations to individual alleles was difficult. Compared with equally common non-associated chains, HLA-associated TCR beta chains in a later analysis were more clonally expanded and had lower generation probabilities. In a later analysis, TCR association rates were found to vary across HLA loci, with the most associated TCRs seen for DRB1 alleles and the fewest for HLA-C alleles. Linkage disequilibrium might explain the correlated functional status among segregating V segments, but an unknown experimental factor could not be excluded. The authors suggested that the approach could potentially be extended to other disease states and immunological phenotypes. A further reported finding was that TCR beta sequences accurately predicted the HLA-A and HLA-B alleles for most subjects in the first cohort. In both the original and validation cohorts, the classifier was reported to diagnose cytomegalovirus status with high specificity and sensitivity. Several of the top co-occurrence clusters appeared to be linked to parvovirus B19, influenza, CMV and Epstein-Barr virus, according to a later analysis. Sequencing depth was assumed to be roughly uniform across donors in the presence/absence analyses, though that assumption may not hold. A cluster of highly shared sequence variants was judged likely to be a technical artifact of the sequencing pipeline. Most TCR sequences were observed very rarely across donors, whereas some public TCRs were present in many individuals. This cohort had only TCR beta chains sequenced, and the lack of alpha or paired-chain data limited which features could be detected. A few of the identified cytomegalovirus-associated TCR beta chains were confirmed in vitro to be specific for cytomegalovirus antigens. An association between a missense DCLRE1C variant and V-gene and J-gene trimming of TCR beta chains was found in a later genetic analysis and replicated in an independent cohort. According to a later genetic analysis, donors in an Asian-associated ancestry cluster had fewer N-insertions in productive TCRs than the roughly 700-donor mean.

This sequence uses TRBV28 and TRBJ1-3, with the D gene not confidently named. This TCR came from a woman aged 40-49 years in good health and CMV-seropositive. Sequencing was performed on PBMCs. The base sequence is TGTGCCAGCAGTTTATGGATGAGCTCAGGAAACACCATATATTTT. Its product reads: CASSLWMSSGNTIYF.